Presented here are 18 T cell receptor beta chains from one specimen sequenced in a study of shared clonotypes between healthy human individuals. The assay was immunoSEQ multiplex PCR, and TCRdb's table has in-frame clones only and misses some. The profile shows 1.6 million or so clones, over 95% of them singletons. Sequencing was done on a sample of naive CD4+ T cells sorted from blood. Subset indicated: CD45RA+ positively selected. Source of these receptors: a man between 25 and 39 years old in good health.

The V call is TRBV5-4, the J call TRBJ1-1; D is unclear. CDR3 length equals 16 residues. The germline V gene has CDR1 SGHNT and CDR2 YYREEE (reference sequence). The ends were cut back, 4 bases at V and 0 bases at J, with 16 bases in the middle. The DNA of the CDR3 is TGTGCCAGCAGCCCAGACACGAGTTACATGAACACTGAAGCTTTCTTT. This translates into CASSPDTSYMNTEAFF.

In DNA form, the CDR3 reads TGTGCCAGCAGTTTAGCGAGGCTTGGAAACACCATATATTTT. As protein: CASSLARLGNTIYF. The chain joins TRBV28 to TRBJ1-3; no reliable D call. The germline V gene has CDR1 MDHEN and CDR2 SYDVKM. Trimming took 2 bases from V and 3 from J, leaving 8 bases between them. The CDR3 contains 14 residues.

V gene TRBV28 combines with J gene TRBJ2-7; tentatively, D is TRBD2 (5 bases). V lost 6 bases and J lost 5, with 17 bases in between. Per germline, CDR1 MDHEN and CDR2 SYDVKM. This CDR3 has 14 residues. In DNA form, the CDR3 reads TGTGCCAGCAGACAGCATCCTCCGACTAACGAGCAGTACTTC. Amino acid sequence: CASRQHPPTNEQYF.

V usage is TRBV13 and J usage is TRBJ2-3; 10 nucleotides match TRBD2. Germline assignment: CDR1 PRHDT and CDR2 FYEKMQ (reference sequence). The V and J ends lost 5 bases and 4 bases, in that order; junction bases with no gene match: 9. CDR3 length equals 16 residues. The CDR3, as DNA: TGTGCCAGCAGCGAGCATAGCGGGAGGTTCCCAGATACGCAGTATTTT. Its protein product is CASSEHSGRFPDTQYF.

This rearrangement joins TRBV30 to TRBJ2-5; D is uncertain. The germline V gene has CDR1 GTSNPN and CDR2 SVGIG (reference sequence). The V end lost 3 bases, the J end lost 3 bases, and 5 bases lay between the germline ends. CDR3 length: 11 amino acids. The CDR3 DNA reads as TGTGCCTGGAGGGGAAAAGAGACCCAGTACTTC. Its protein product is CAWRGKETQYF.

The chain links TRBV9 to TRBJ1-1; D ambiguous. Deletions cut 4 bases from V and 1 base from J, with 11 bases between. Germline V gene lookup returns CDR1 SGDLS and CDR2 YYNGEE. CDR3 length: 14 residues. The CDR3 region is CASSTTTANTEAFF. CDR3 sequence (DNA): TGTGCCAGCAGCACTACTACAGCGAACACTGAAGCTTTCTTT.

On this clone: The same CDR3 can be traced to other DNA sequences in this sample. The chain combines TRBV28 with TRBJ1-5, with a weak D call TRBD1 (5 bases). V was clipped by 4 bases and J by 6 bases, with 7 bases between them. This CDR3 spans 12 amino acids. CDR1 and CDR2 (germline): MDHEN, SYDVKM. The CDR3 DNA follows: TGTGCCAGCAGTTCTGGGGGTCAGCCCCAGCATTTT. This sequence encodes CASSSGGQPQHF.

This sequence joins TRBV5-4 and TRBJ2-7; D unresolved. Germline V CDR1 and CDR2: SGHNT, YYREEE (reference sequence). V lost 2 bases, J lost 3 bases, and 9 bases lay in between. CDR3 length equals 13 residues. The chain's CDR3 is CASSFDSRYEQYF. DNA of the CDR3: TGTGCCAGCAGCTTTGACTCCCGCTACGAGCAGTACTTC.

This chain uses TRBV5-1 with TRBJ1-1; 7 nucleotides align to TRBD1. CDR1 is SGHRS, CDR2 YFSETQ, per germline. The CDR3 totals 14 residues. J gave up 4 bases and V 0 bases, and 3 bases lay outside the gene matches. Written as DNA, the CDR3 is TGCGCCAGCAGCTTGGAAACAGGGGTCACTGAAGCTTTCTTT. Translated, it gives CASSLETGVTEAFF.

The genes are TRBV5-1 and TRBJ2-5, with D perhaps being TRBD1 or TRBD2 (6 bases each). CDR3 size: 11 residues. The germline V gene has CDR1 SGHRS and CDR2 YFSETQ. V lost 4 bases, J lost 9 bases, and 10 bases lay in between. CDR3 sequence reads: CASSQEGAQYF. CDR3 DNA: TGCGCCAGCAGCCAGGAGGGGGCCCAGTACTTC.

The rearrangement joins TRBV5-1 to TRBJ1-1; 7 nucleotides align to TRBD1. Germline assignment: CDR1 SGHRS and CDR2 YFSETQ. The CDR3 length is 15 residues. V trimming: 4 bases; J trimming: 4 bases; junction bases outside the gene matches: 10. The chain's CDR3 is CASSLPLAGGTEAFF. In DNA, the CDR3 is TGCGCCAGCAGCCTCCCCCTGGCAGGGGGCACTGAAGCTTTCTTT.

The gene calls are TRBV9 and TRBJ2-1; 9 bases match TRBD2. This CDR3 spans 22 amino acids. CDR1 is SGDLS and CDR2 is YYNGEE in the germline V gene. V shed 3 bases and J 3 bases; nucleotides not matched to a gene: 25. In nucleotides, the CDR3 is TGTGCCAGCAGCGCCCCCCCGAGCGCGCTAGCGGGATGGTATCAGGGCTACAATGAGCAGTTCTTC. Protein: CASSAPPSALAGWYQGYNEQFF.

V is TRBV6-1 and J is TRBJ2-5, with D hard to call. Trimming removed 1 base at V and 2 bases at J, with 8 bases between. This CDR3 has 14 residues. The germline V gene encodes CDR1 MNHNS and CDR2 SASEGT. The CDR3, as DNA: TGTGCCAGCAGTGAAGGAGCTAATCAAGAGACCCAGTACTTC. Translation: CASSEGANQETQYF.

The chain links TRBV6-5 to TRBJ2-7; TRBD1 aligns across 10 bases. Germline V lookup: CDR1 MNHEY, CDR2 SVGAGI. The trim removed 8 bases at V and 0 bases at J, leaving 7 bases unmatched. The CDR3 has 15 residues. CDR3 DNA: TGTGCCAGCTTGGGACAGGGGCGGAGCTCCTACGAGCAGTACTTC. Its protein is CASLGQGRSSYEQYF.

The chain carries TRBV19 and TRBJ1-5; 7 bases align to TRBD1. Germline V gene data show CDR1 as LNHDA and CDR2 as SQIVND (reference sequence). Trimming cost V 5 bases and J 2 bases; bases outside gene matches: 6. This CDR3 contains 15 residues. This CDR3 reads CASSPPGQGNQPQHF. CDR3 in DNA: TGTGCCAGTAGTCCCCCCGGACAGGGCAATCAGCCCCAGCATTTT.

V usage is TRBV5-1 and J usage is TRBJ2-1, with TRBD2 as a possible D gene (6 bases). V lost 5 bases to trimming and J lost 0 bases, with 9 bases between them. Germline V gives CDR1 SGHRS, CDR2 YFSETQ. The length of the CDR3 is 14 residues. The CDR3 DNA reads as TGCGCCAGCAGTGGGACTCTCTCCTACAATGAGCAGTTCTTC. It encodes CASSGTLSYNEQFF.

V and J are TRBV4-3 and TRBJ1-2; a possible D gene is TRBD1 (6 bases). CDR3 length equals 16 residues. The germline V and J ends were trimmed by 0 bases and 4 bases, with 15 bases remaining between them. The germline V gene has CDR1 LGHNA and CDR2 YSLEER. The CDR3 nucleotides read TGCGCCAGCAGCCAAGATACTCCAGGGGAGGGCTATGGCTACACCTTC. Translation gives CASSQDTPGEGYGYTF.

This clone appeared once. This chain joins TRBV21-1 and TRBJ2-1; the table names TRBD2, a call not compared with the DNA. TRBV21-1 is listed as a pseudogene. The CDR3 extends over 11 amino acids. The CDR3 is CASSTFNEQFF. The DNA of the CDR3 is TGTGCCAGCAGCACTTTCAATGAGCAGTTCTTC.